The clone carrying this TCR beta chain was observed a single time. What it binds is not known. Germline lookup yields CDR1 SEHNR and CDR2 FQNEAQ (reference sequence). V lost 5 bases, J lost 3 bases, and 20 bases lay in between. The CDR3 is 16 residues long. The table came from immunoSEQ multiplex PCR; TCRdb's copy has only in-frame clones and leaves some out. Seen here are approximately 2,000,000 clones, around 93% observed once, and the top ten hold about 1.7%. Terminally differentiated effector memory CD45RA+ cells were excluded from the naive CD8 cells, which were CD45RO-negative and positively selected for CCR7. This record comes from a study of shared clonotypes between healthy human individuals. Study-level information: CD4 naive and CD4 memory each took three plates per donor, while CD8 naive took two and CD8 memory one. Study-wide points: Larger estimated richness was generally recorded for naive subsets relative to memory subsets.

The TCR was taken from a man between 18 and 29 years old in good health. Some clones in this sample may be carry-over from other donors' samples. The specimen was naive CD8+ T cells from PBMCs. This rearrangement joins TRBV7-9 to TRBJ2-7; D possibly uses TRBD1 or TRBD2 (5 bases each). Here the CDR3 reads CASSLPLGESFYEQYF. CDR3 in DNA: TGTGCCAGCAGCCTCCCTCTGGGGGAGAGCTTCTACGAGCAGTACTTC.